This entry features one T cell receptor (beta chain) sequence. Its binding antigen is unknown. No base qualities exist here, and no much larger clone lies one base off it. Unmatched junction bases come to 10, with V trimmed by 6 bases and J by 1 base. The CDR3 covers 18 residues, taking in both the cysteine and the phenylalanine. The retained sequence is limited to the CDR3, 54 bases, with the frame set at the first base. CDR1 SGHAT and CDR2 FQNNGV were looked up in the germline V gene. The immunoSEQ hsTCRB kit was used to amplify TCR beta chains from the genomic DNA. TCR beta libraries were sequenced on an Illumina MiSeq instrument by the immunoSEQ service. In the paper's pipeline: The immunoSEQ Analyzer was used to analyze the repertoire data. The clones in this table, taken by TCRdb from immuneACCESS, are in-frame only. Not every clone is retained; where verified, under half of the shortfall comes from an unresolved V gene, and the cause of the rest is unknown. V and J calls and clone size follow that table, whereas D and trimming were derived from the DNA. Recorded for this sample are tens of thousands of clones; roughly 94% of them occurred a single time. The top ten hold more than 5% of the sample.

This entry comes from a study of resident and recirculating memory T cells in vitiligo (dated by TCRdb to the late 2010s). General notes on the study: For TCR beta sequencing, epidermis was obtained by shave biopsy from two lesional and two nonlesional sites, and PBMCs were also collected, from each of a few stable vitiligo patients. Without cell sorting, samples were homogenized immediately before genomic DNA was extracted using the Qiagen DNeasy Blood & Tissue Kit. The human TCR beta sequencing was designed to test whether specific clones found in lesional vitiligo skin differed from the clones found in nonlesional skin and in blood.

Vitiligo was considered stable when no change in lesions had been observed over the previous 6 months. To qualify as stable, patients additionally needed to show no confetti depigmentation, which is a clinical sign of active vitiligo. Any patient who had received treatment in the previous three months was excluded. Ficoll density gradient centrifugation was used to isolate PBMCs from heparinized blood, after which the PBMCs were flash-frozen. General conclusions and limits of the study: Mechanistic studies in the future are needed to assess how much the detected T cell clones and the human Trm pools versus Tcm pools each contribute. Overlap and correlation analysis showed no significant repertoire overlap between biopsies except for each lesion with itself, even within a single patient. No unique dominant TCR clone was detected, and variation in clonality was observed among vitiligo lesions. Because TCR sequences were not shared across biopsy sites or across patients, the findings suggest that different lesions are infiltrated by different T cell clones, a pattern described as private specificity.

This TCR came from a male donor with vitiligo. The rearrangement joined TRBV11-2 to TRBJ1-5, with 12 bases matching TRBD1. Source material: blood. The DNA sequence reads TGTGCCAGCAGACCCGGGACAGGGGGCCGTCGGAGCAATCAGCCCCAGCATTTT. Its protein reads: CASRPGTGGRRSNQPQHF.